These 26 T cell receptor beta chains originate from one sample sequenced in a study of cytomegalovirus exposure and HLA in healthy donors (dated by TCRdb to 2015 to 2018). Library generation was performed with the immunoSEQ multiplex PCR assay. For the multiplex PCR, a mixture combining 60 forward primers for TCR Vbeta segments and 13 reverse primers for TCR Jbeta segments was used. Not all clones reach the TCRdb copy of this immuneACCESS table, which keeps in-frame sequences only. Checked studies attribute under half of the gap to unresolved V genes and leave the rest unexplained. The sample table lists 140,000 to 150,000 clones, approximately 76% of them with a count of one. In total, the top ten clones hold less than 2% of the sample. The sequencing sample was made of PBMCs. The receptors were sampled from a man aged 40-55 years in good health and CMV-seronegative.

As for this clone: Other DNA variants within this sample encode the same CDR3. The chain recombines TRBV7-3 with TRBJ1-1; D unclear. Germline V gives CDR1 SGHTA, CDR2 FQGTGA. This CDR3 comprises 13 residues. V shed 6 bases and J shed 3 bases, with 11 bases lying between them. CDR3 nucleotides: TGTGCCAGCAGTTTAGACACCTACACTGAAGCTTTCTTT. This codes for CASSLDTYTEAFF.

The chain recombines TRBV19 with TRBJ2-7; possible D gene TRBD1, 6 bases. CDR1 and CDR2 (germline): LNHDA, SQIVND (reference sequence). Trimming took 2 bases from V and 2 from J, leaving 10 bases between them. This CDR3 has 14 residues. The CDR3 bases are TGTGCCAGTAGTATAACAGGGACCACCTACGAGCAGTACTTC. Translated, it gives CASSITGTTYEQYF.

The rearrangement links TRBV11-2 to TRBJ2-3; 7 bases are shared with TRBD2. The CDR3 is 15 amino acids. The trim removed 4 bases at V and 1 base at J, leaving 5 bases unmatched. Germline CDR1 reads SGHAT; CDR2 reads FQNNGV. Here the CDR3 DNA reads TGTGCCAGCAGCTATTCTAGCGGACGCACAGATACGCAGTATTTT. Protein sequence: CASSYSSGRTDTQYF.

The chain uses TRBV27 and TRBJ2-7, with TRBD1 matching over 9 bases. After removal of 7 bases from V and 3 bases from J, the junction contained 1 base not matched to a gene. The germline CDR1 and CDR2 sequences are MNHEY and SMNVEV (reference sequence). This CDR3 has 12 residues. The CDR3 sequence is CASMDRGYEQYF. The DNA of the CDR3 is TGTGCCAGCATGGACAGGGGCTACGAGCAGTACTTC.

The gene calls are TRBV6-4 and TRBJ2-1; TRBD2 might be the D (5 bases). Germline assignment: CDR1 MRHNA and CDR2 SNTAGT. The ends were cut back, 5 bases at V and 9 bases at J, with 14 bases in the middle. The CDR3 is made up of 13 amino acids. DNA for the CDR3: TGTGCCAGCAGTCCTTCTTACGCGGGTGAGCAGTTCTTC. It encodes CASSPSYAGEQFF.

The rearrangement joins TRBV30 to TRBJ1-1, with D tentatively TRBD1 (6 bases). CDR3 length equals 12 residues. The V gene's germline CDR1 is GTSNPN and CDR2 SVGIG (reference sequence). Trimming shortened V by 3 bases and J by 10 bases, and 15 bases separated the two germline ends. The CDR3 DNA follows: TGTGCCTGGAGCTTGGGCCAGGGGTCAGCTTTCTTT. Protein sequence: CAWSLGQGSAFF. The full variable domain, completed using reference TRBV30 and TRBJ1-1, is SQTIHQWPATLVQPVGSPLSLECTVEGTSNPNLYWYRQAAGRGLQLLFYSVGIGQISSEVPQNLSASRPQDRQFILSSKKLLLSDSGFYLCAWSLGQGSAFFGQGTRLTVV.

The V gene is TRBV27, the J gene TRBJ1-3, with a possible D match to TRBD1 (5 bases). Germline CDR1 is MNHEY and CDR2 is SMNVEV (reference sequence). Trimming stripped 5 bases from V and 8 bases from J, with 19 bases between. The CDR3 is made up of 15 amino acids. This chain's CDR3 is CASSPAGRERDTIYF. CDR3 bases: TGTGCCAGCAGTCCGGCCGGCAGGGAGCGGGACACCATATATTTT.

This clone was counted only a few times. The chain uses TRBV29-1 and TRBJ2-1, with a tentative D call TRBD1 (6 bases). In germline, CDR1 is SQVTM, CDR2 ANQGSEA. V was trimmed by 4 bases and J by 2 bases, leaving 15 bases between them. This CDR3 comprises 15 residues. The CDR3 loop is CSVALDRTAYNEQFF. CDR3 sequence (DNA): TGCAGCGTTGCACTCGACAGGACTGCCTACAATGAGCAGTTCTTC.

The CDR3 nucleotides read TGTGCCAGCAGCTTAGCCCCGGCGGGGGCAGGGGAAAAACTGTTTTTT. Amino acid sequence: CASSLAPAGAGEKLFF. The rearrangement links TRBV7-2 to TRBJ1-4, with a weak D call TRBD1 (6 bases). V was shortened by 0 bases and J by 8 bases, with 16 bases between the two germline ends. The CDR3 loop spans 16 amino acids. The V gene's germline CDR1 is SGHTA and CDR2 FQGNSA. Complete variable domain (other parts from reference TRBV7-2 and TRBJ1-4): GAGVSQSPSNKVTEKGKDVELRCDPISGHTALYWYRQSLGQGLEFLIYFQGNSAPDKSGLPSDRFSAERTGGSVSTLTIQRTQQEDSAVYLCASSLAPAGAGEKLFFGSGTQLSVL.

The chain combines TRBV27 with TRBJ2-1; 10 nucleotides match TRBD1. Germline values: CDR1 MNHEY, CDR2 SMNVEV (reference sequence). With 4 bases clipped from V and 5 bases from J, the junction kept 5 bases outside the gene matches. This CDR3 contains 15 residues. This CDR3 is CASSSRDRGHNEQFF. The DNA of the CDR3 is TGTGCCAGCAGTTCCCGGGACAGGGGCCACAATGAGCAGTTCTTC.

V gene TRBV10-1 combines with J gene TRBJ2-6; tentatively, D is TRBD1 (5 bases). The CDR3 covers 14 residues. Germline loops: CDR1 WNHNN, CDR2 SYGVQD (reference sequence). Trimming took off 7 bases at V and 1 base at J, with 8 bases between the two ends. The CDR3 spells CASTQGSGANVLTF. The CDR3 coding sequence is TGCGCCAGCACCCAGGGTTCTGGGGCCAACGTCCTGACTTTC.

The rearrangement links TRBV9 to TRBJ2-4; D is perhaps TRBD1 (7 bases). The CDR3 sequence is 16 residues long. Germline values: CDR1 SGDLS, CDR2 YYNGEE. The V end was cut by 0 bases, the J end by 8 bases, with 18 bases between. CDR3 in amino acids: CASSVDMGQGGDIQYF. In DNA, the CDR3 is TGTGCCAGCAGCGTAGATATGGGGCAGGGGGGCGACATTCAGTACTTC.

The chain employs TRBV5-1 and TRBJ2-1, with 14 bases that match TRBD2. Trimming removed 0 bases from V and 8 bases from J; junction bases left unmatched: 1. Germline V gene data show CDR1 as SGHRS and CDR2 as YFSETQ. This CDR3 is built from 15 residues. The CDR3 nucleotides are TGCGCCAGCAGCTTGGAGGGACTAGCGGGAGATGAGCAGTTCTTC. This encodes CASSLEGLAGDEQFF.

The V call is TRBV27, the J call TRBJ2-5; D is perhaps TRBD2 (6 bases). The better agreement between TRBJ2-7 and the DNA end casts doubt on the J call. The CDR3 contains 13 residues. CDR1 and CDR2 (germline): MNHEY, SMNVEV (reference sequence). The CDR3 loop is CASSLGTAGEQYF. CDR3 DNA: TGTGCCAGCAGTTTAGGCACAGCGGGCGAGCAGTACTTC.

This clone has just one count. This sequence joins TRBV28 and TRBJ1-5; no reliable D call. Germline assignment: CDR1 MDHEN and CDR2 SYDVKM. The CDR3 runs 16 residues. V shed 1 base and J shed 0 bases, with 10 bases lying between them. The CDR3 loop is CASSLFRGISNQPQHF. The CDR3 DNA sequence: TGTGCCAGCAGTTTATTCAGAGGAATTAGCAATCAGCCCCAGCATTTT. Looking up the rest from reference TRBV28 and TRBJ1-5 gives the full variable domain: DVKVTQSSRYLVKRTGEKVFLECVQDMDHENMFWYRQDPGLGLRLIYFSYDVKMKEKGDIPEGYSVSREKKERFSLILESASTNQTSMYLCASSLFRGISNQPQHFGDGTRLSIL.

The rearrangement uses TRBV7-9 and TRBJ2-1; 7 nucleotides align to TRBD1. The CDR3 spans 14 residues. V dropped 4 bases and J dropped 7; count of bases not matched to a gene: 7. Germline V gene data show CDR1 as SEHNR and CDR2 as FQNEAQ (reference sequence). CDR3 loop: CASSSSLQGNEQFF. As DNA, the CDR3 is TGTGCCAGCAGCTCCTCCTTACAGGGGAATGAGCAGTTCTTC.

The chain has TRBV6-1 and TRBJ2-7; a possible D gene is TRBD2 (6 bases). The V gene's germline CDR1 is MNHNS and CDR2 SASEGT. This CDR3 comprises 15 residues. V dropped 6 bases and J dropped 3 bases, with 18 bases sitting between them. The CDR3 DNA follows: TGTGCCAGCAGCCACAATGCGGGAATAAGCTACGAGCAGTACTTC. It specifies CASSHNAGISYEQYF.

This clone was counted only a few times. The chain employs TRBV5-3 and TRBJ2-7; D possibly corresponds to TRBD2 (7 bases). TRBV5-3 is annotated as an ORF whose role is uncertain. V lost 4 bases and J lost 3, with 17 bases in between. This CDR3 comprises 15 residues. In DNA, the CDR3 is TGTGCCAGAAGCCTGGGGGGGCGACCCGACTACGAGCAGTACTTC. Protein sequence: CARSLGGRPDYEQYF.

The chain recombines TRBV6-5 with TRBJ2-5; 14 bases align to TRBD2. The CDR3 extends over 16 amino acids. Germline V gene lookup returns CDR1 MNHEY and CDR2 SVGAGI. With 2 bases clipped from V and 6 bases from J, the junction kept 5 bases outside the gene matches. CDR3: CASSYDGTSGGKTQYF. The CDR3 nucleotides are TGTGCCAGCAGTTACGATGGGACTAGCGGGGGAAAGACCCAGTACTTC.

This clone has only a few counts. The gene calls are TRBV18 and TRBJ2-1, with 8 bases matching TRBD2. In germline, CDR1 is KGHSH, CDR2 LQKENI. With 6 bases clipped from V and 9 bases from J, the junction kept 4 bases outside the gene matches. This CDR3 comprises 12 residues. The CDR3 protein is CASSPGGSEQFF. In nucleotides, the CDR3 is TGTGCCAGCTCTCCGGGGGGGAGTGAGCAGTTCTTC.

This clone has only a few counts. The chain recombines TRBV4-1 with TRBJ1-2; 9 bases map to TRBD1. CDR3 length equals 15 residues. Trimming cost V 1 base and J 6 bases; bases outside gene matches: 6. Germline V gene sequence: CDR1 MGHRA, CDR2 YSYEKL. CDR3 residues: CASSQVGQGRNGYTF. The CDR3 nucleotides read TGCGCCAGCAGCCAAGTTGGACAGGGGCGGAATGGCTACACCTTC.

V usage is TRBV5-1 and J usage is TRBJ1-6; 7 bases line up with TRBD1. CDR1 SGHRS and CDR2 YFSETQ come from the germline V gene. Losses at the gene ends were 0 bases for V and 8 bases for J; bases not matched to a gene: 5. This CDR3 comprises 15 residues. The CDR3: CASSLEGGSHSPLHF. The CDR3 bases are TGCGCCAGCAGCTTGGAAGGGGGCTCTCATTCACCCCTCCACTTT.

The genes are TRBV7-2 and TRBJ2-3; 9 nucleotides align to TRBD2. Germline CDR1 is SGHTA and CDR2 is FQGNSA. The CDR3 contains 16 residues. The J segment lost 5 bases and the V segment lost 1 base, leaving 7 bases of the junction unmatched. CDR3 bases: TGTGCCAGCAGCTTAGTTGGAGCGGGGGGAGAAGATACGCAGTATTTT. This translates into CASSLVGAGGEDTQYF.

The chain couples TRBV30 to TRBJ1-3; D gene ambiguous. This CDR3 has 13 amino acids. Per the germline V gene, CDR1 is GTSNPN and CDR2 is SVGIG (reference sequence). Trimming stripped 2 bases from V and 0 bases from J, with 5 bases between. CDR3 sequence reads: CAWSTDSGNTIYF. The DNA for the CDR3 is TGTGCCTGGAGTACAGACTCTGGAAACACCATATATTTT.

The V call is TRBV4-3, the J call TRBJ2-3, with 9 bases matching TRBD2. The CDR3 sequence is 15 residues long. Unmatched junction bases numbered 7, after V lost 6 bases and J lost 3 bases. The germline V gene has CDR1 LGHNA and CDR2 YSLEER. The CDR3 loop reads CASSTSGGTTDTQYF. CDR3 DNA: TGCGCCAGCAGTACCAGCGGGGGGACTACAGATACGCAGTATTTT.

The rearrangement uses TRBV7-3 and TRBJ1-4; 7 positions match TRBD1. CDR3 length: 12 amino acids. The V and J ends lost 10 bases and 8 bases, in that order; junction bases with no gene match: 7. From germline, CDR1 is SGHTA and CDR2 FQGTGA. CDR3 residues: CATDDRDEKLFF. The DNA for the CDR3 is TGTGCCACCGACGACAGGGACGAAAAACTGTTTTTT.